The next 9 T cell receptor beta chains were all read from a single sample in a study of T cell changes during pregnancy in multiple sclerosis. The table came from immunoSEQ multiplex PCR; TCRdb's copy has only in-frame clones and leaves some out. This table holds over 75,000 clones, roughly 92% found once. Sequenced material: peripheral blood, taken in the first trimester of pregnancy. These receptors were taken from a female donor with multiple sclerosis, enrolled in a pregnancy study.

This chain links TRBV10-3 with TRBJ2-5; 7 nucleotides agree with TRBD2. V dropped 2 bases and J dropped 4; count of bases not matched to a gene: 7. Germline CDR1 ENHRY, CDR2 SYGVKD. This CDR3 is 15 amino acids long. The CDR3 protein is CAISELLADRETQYF. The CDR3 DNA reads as TGTGCCATCAGTGAGCTCCTAGCGGATAGAGAGACCCAGTACTTC.

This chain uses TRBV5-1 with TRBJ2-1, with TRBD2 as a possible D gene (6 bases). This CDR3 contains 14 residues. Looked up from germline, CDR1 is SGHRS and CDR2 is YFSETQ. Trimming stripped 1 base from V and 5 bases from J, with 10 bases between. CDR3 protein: CASSLNSGHNEQFF. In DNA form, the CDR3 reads TGCGCCAGCAGCTTGAACAGCGGGCACAATGAGCAGTTCTTC. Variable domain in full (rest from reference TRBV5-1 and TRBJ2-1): KAGVTQTPRYLIKTRGQQVTLSCSPISGHRSVSWYQQTPGQGLQFLFEYFSETQRNKGNFPGRFSGRQFSNSRSEMNVSTLELGDSALYLCASSLNSGHNEQFFGPGTRLTVL.

DNA of the CDR3: TGTGCCAGCAGTTTCCCCCCGGGGGCAACTAATGAAAAACTGTTTTTT. This sequence encodes CASSFPPGATNEKLFF. V and J are TRBV28 and TRBJ1-4, with a tentative D call TRBD1 (5 bases). Germline CDR1 is MDHEN and CDR2 is SYDVKM. This CDR3 is built from 16 residues. Trimming left V 3 bases short and J 0 bases short, with 11 bases between.

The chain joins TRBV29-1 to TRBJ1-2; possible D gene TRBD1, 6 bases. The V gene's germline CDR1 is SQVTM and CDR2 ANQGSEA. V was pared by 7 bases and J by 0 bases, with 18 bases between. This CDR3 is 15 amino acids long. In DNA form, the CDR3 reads TGCAGCGGTTGGGGGCAGGCGACTACTAACTATGGCTACACCTTC. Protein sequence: CSGWGQATTNYGYTF.

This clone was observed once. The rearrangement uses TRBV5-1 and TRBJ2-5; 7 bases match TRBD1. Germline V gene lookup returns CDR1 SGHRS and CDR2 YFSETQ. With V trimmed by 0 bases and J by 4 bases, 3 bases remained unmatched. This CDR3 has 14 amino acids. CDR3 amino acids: CASSLAYRGETQYF. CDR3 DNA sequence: TGCGCCAGCAGCTTGGCATACAGGGGAGAGACCCAGTACTTC.

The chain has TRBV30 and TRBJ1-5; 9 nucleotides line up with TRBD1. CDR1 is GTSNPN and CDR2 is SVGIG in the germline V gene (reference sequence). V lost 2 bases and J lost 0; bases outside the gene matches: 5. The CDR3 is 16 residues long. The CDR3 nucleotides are TGTGCCTGGAGTACTGGGACAGGGCTTAGCAATCAGCCCCAGCATTTT. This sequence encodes CAWSTGTGLSNQPQHF.

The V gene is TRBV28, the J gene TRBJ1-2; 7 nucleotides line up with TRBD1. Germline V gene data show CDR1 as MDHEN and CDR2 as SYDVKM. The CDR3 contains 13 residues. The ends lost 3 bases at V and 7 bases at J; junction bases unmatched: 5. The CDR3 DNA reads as TGTGCCAGCAGTTTTAGGGGGCCGGGTGGCTACACCTTC. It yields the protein CASSFRGPGGYTF.

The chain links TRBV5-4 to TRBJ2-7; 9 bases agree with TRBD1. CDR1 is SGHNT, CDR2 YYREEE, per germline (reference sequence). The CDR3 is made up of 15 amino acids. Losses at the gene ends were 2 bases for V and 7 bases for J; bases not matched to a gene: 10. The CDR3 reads CASSFPNRGQGEQYF. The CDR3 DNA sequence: TGTGCCAGCAGCTTTCCCAACAGGGGGCAAGGGGAGCAGTACTTC.

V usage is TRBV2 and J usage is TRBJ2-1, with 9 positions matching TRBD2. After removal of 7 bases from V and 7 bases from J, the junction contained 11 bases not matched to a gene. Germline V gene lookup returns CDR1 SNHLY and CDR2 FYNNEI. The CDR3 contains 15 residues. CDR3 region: CASTSGTSNSNEQFF. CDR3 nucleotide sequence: TGTGCCAGCACCTCCGGGACTAGCAACTCTAATGAGCAGTTCTTC.